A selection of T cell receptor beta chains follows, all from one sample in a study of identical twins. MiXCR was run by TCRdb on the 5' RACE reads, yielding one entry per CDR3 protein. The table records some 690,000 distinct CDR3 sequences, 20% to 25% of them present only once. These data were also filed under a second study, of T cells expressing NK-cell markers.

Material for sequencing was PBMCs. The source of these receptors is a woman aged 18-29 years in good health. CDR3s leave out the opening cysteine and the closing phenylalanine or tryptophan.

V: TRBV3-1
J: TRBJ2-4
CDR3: ASSRNRGGIQY

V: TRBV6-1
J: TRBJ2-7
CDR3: ASSGTTVNGPYEQY

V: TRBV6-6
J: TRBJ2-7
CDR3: ASNMDRSYEQY

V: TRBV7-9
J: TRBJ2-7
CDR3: ASSSSASGTYEQY

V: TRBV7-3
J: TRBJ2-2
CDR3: ASSLSLGETGELF

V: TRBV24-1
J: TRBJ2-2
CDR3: ATSETGATGELF

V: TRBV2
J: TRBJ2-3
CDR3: GRRNGGATDTQY

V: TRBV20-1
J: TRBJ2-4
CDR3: SALKASSPGNIQY

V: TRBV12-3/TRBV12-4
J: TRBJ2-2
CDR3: ASSFAGGDTGELF

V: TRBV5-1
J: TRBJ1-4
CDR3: ASSPGGDNEKLF

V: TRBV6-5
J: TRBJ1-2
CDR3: GLTCYT

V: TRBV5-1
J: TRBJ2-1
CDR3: ASSPWVLGSLKNNEQF

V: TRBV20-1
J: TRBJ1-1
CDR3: SARDLRAEAF

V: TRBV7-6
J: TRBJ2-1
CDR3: ASSVAEVYNEQF

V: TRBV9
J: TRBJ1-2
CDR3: ASSVESHYGYT

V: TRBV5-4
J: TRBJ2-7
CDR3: ASSLGLMGAYEQY

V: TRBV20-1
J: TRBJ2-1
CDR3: SASGMRGYNEQF